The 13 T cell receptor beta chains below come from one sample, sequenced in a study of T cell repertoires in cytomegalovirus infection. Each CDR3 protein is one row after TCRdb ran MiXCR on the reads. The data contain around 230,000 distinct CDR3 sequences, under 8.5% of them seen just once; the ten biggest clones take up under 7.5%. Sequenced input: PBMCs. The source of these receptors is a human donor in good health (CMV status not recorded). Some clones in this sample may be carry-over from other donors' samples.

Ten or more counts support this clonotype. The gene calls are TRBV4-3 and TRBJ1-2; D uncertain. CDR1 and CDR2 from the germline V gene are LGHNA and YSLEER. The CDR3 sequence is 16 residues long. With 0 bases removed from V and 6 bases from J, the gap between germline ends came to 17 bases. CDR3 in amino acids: CASSQDRPGLGHGYTF. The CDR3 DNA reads TGCGCCAGCAGCCAAGATCGACCGGGCTTAGGGCATGGCTACACCTTC.

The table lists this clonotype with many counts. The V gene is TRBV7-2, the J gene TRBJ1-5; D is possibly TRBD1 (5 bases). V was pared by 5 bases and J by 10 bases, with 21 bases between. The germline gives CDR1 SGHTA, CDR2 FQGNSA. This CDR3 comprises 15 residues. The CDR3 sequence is CASSPLGGGGQPQHF. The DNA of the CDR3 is TGTGCCAGCAGCCCGCTCGGTGGGGGTGGTCAACCCCAGCATTTT. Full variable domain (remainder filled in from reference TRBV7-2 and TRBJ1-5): GAGVSQSPSNKVTEKGKDVELRCDPISGHTALYWYRQSLGQGLEFLIYFQGNSAPDKSGLPSDRFSAERTGGSVSTLTIQRTQQEDSAVYLCASSPLGGGGQPQHFGDGTRLSIL.

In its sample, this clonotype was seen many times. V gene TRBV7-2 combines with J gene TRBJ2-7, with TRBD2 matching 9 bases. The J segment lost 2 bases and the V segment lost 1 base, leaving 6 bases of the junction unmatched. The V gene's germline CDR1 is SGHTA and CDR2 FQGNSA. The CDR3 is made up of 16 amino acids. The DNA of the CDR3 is TGTGCCAGCAGCTTAGGCGGCGGCGGGGGGGCCTACGAGCAGTACTTC. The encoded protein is CASSLGGGGGAYEQYF.

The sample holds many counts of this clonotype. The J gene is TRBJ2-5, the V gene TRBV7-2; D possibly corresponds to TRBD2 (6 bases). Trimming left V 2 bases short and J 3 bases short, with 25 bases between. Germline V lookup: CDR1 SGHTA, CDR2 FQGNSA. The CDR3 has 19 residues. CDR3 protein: CASSLRKGGILKLEETQYF. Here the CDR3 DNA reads TGTGCCAGCAGCTTAAGGAAAGGAGGGATCCTGAAGCTCGAAGAGACCCAGTACTTC.

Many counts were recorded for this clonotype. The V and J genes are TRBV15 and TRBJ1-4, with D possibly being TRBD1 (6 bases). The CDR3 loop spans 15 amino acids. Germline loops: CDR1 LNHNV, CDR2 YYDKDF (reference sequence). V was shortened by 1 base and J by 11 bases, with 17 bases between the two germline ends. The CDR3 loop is CATSRVRGGIPKLFF. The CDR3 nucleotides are TGTGCCACCAGCAGAGTGCGCGGGGGCATTCCCAAACTGTTTTTT.

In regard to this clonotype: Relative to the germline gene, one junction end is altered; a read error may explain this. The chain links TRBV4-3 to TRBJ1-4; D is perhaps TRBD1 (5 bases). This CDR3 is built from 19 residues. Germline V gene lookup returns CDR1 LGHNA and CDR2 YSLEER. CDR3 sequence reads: CASSQTLAPDGALNEKLSF. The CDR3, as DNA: TGCGCCAGCAGCCAAACCCTAGCCCCGGACGGGGCCCTTAATGAAAAACTGTCTTTT.

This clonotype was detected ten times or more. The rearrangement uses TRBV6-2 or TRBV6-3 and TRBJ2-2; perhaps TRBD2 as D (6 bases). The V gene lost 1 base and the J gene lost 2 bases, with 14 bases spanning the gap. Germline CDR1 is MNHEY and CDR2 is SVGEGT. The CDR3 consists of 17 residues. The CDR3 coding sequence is TGTGCCAGCAGTTACTTACCCGGGGGTCCTAACACCGGGGAGCTGTTTTTT. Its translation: CASSYLPGGPNTGELFF.

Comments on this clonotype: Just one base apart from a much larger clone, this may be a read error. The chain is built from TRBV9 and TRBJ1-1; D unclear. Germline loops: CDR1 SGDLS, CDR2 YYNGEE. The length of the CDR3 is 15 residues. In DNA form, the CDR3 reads TGTGCCTGCAGCGTAGCTAGCATAACAAACACTGAAGCTTTCTTT. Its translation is CACSVASITNTEAFF. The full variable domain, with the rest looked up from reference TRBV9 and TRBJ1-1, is DSGVTQTPKHLITATGQRVTLRCSPRSGDLSVYWYQQSLDQGLQFLIQYYNGEERAKGNILERFSAQQFPDLHSELNLSSLELGDSALYFCACSVASITNTEAFFGQGTRLTVV.

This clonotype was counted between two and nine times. CDR3 residues: CASSPRDRGKEETQYF. As DNA, the CDR3 is TGTGCCAGCAGCCCCCGGGACAGGGGTAAGGAAGAGACCCAGTACTTC. The rearrangement uses TRBV7-9 and TRBJ2-5; 10 bases are a match to TRBD1. V gave up 5 bases and J gave up 3 bases; unmatched junction bases: 9. Germline CDR1 is SEHNR and CDR2 is FQNEAQ (reference sequence). CDR3 size: 16 residues.

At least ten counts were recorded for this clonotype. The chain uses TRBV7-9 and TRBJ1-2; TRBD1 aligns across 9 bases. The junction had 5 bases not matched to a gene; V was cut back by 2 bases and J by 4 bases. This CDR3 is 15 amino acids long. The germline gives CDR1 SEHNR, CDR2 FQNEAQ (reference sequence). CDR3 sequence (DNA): TGTGCCAGCAGCTTAATATCGGGACAGGGCTATGGCTACACCTTC. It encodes CASSLISGQGYGYTF.

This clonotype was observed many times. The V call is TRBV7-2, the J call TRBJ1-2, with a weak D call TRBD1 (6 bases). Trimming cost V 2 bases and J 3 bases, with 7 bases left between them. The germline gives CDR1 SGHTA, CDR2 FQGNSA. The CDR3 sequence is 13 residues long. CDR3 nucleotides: TGTGCCAGCAGCTTAAACAGGGACTATGGCTACACCTTC. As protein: CASSLNRDYGYTF.

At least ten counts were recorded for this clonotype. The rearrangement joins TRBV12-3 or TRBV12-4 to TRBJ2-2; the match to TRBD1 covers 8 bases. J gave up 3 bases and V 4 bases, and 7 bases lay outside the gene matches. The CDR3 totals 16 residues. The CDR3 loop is CASSSRQGSYTGELFF. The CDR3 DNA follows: TGTGCCAGCAGTTCCAGACAGGGGAGTTACACCGGGGAGCTGTTTTTT.

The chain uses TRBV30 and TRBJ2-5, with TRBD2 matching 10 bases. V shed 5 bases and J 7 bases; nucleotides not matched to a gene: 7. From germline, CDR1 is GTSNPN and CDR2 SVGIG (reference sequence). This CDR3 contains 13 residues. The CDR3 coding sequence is TGTGCCTGGGTCCCTAGCGGGGGTGGGACCCAGTACTTC. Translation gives CAWVPSGGGTQYF.